This T cell receptor beta chain was recovered during a study of cytomegalovirus exposure and HLA in healthy donors (dated by TCRdb to between 2016 and 2019). Regarding the study in general: In an earlier analysis of 450 to 750 of the donors, around 290 Gb of sequence data and some 120 million unique TCR beta sequences from 150 million to 200 million T cells were reported. Among under 450 genotyped donors of the cohort, an average of around 240,000 unique TCR beta nucleotide sequences were sequenced per donor, 15% to 20% of them non-productive. Both class I and class II loci were covered by HLA typing, at four-digit resolution. All discovery cohort repertoires had been generated using a single sequencing platform. In an earlier analysis of around 540 of the donors, high-throughput TCR beta sequencing was used to judge whether each TCR beta V gene segment behaved as functional or pseudogenic. In addition to the first cohort of 666 subjects, a separate validation cohort of about 120 different subjects was used. Typing coverage varied by locus: about 629-630 donors for A, B, C, DRB1 and DQB1; 500 to 550 for DQA1; more than 600 for DPA1; 400 to 480 for DPB1. The aim of the study was to test whether cataloging public T cell receptors could identify signatures of past pathogen exposure. Approximately 300 gigabases of sequencing data and around 80 million unique TCR sequences made up an early release that covered fewer than 650 HLA-typed donors. A later analysis re-analyzed previously published TCR beta repertoires from roughly 630 donors and added high-resolution HLA genotyping to study TCR occurrence patterns. The study used immunosequencing to profile the T cell repertoires of under 700 subjects and linked those repertoires to cytomegalovirus serostatus. To predict cytomegalovirus infection status, the study combined high-throughput TCR immunosequencing, statistical association of individual TCRs with disease status, and machine learning. Donor age, sex, ethnicity and CMV serostatus were compiled alongside the repertoire data. The genetic ancestry cluster associated with self-reported Caucasian donors included 81% of the 300 to 400 genotyped donors. Roughly five DR-DQ haplotypes were handled as single units for association and clustering, since linkage in the cohort was strong. In the later analysis, no new phenotypic data were used to find candidate immune exposures; instead, reliance was placed on TCR beta sequences and their occurrence across donors. A later genetic analysis used genome-wide SNP genotypes for about 60% of the roughly 700 donors, treating that subset as a discovery cohort. Overall study outcomes, separate from this receptor: According to the authors, the approach could potentially be generalized to other disease states and immunological phenotypes. Most TCR sequences were observed very rarely across donors, whereas some public TCRs were present in many individuals. According to a later analysis, parvovirus B19, influenza, CMV and Epstein-Barr virus appeared linked to several top co-occurrence clusters. A group of highly shared sequence variants was considered likely to be a technical artifact of the sequencing pipeline. According to a later analysis, TCR association rates differed among HLA loci, with DRB1 alleles showing the most associated TCRs and HLA-C alleles showing the fewest. Because counts were too low, about 18 rarely observed V segments, including chromosome 9 orphons, were excluded from the earlier analysis of some 590 of the donors. Cytomegalovirus status was reported to be diagnosed by the classifier with high specificity and sensitivity in both the original and validation cohorts. Because some donors lacked HLA typing at each locus, the association tests relied only on the typed subset. The presence/absence analyses assumed that sequencing depth was roughly uniform across donors, and that assumption may not be true. A few of the identified cytomegalovirus-associated TCR beta chains were confirmed in vitro to be specific for cytomegalovirus antigens. Assigning TCR associations to individual alleles was difficult when HLA alleles, especially DR and DQ, strongly co-occurred. The cohort was sequenced for TCR beta chains only, and without alpha or paired-chain data the features that could be detected were limited. In an earlier analysis of several hundred of the donors, most TCR beta V segments were observed in productive rearrangements about 90% or about 30% of the time, broadly matching IMGT annotations. A further reported finding was that TCR beta sequences accurately predicted the HLA-A and HLA-B alleles for most subjects in the first cohort. A total of 164 TCR beta chains were listed by the study as associated with cytomegalovirus. At a false discovery rate of 0.05, a later analysis linked 16,951 TCR beta sequences to specific HLA alleles. CMV serostatus was the only immune exposure information available for the cohort. In a later analysis, HLA-associated TCR beta chains were found to be more clonally expanded and to have lower generation probabilities than equally common non-associated chains. Linkage disequilibrium might explain the correlated functional status among segregating V segments, but an unknown experimental factor could not be ruled out. In a later analysis, most CMV-associated TCR beta chains were found to appear HLA-restricted, with HLA associations seemingly driven largely by CMV exposure. Because the 87-base-pair reads could not distinguish some IMGT-functional V segments, including TRBV6-2 and TRBV6-3, those segments were excluded. An association between a missense DCLRE1C variant and V-gene and J-gene trimming of TCR beta chains was found in a later genetic analysis and replicated in an independent cohort. In a later genetic analysis, fewer N-insertions in productive TCRs were reported among donors in an Asian-associated ancestry cluster than the roughly 700-donor mean.

As for this clone: Its antigen specificity is not known. No much larger clone exists at a distance of one base, and base qualities are not known.

The CDR3 runs 15 amino acids, cysteine and phenylalanine included. Only CDR3 DNA remains: 45 bases, in frame from the first base. Deletion took 1 base off V and 0 bases off J, with a span of 12 bases between the germline ends. The germline V gene encodes CDR1 GTSNPN and CDR2 SVGIG (reference sequence). In total, roughly 670 healthy bone marrow donors made up the cohort. At the time of sampling, all cohort members were nominally healthy, though unrecorded immune exposures were likely present. The donor was CMV seronegative and was included in the group of under 450 seronegative cohort members. A peripheral blood sample was provided by each donor, and peripheral blood mononuclear cells were used for TCR beta sequencing. The Qiagen DNeasy Blood Extraction Kit was used to extract genomic DNA from the blood cell samples. The protocol used for the library was the immunoSEQ multiplex PCR assay. For the multiplex PCR, a mixture combining 60 forward primers for TCR Vbeta segments and 13 reverse primers for TCR Jbeta segments was used. Amplification of the CDR3 region of rearranged TCR beta genes was performed with a multiplex PCR assay on genomic DNA. The amplified TCR beta libraries were sequenced on the Illumina HiSeq System as 87-base-pair reads. Regarding the original processing steps: A later analysis counted about 76 million unique TCR beta chains across the 666 repertoires, and around 12 million of these chains were shared by at least two donors. To remove PCR and sequencing errors, raw reads were error-corrected and collapsed into unique sequences using a nearest-neighbor algorithm that merged closely related sequences. To assign V, D and J gene segments, CDR3 sequences were aligned to IMGT reference sequences. For a sequence to be retained, a match of at least six nucleotides to both a V gene segment and a J gene segment was required. Rearrangements were called productive when the CDR3 lacked stop codons and stayed in frame with V and J; all others were non-productive. Following IMGT convention, CDR3 was defined as the stretch from the second conserved V-encoded cysteine up to the conserved J-encoded phenylalanine. The earlier analysis of approximately 500 of the donors excluded sequences that lacked an unambiguous match to a single V gene segment. An earlier analysis of a few hundred of the donors called V segments functional above 56.7% productive rearrangements and segregating when the between-donor standard deviation exceeded 5%. A statistical classification framework was developed to diagnose cytomegalovirus status using the catalog of TCR beta chain sequences. In a later analysis, V and J genes were assigned by comparing TCR nucleotide sequences against IMGT/GENE-DB human TR gene sequences. The TCRdist pipeline was used in a later analysis to assign CDR3 sequences and most-parsimonious VDJ recombination scenarios. In a later analysis, every TCR beta chain was defined by the combination of its CDR3 amino acid sequence and its V-gene family, and reads without a unique V-gene family were dropped. A later analysis removed 450 to 600 highly shared, low-generation-probability nucleotide sequences to deal with suspected cross-contamination and a sequencing artifact. For each public chain, a later analysis derived a clonal expansion index from normalized ranks of inferred template counts within each repertoire. In a later analysis, generation probabilities were computed with a VDJ recombination model fitted to out-of-frame rearrangements, and the resulting probabilities were checked against IGoR. Hypergeometric tests were used in a later analysis to score TCR-TCR, TCR-HLA and TCR-CMV co-occurrence, with a repertoire-size bias correction applied to the TCR pairs. A later analysis estimated false discovery rates by permuting HLA or CMV assignments 20 times. In a later analysis, co-occurring TCRs were grouped using DBSCAN, with TCRdist sequence similarity added in when clustering inside HLA-allele-positive subsets. Repertoires with fewer than 30,000 or more than 120,000 public chains, plus five repertoires with anomalous nucleotide sharing, were excluded from co-occurrence clustering. The immuneACCESS repertoire file appears here via TCRdb, limited to in-frame rearrangements. These files lack a portion of the clones; in checked studies, under half of the deficit traces to unresolved V genes, and the cause of the others is not known. V and J calls and clone size are given by that table; D and trimming were obtained from the DNA. The sample profile shows roughly 110,000 clones; around 77% of them were found once. Of the sample, roughly 4.2% is held by the ten largest clones.

This TCR was recovered from a male donor in good health and CMV-seronegative. The chain is made from TRBV30 and TRBJ2-5; TRBD2 is a possible D gene, resting on 5 matching bases. Material for sequencing was PBMCs. The nucleotides read TGTGCCTGGAGTGGACTGGACTGGTACCAAGAGACCCAGTACTTC. Translated, this gives CAWSGLDWYQETQYF.